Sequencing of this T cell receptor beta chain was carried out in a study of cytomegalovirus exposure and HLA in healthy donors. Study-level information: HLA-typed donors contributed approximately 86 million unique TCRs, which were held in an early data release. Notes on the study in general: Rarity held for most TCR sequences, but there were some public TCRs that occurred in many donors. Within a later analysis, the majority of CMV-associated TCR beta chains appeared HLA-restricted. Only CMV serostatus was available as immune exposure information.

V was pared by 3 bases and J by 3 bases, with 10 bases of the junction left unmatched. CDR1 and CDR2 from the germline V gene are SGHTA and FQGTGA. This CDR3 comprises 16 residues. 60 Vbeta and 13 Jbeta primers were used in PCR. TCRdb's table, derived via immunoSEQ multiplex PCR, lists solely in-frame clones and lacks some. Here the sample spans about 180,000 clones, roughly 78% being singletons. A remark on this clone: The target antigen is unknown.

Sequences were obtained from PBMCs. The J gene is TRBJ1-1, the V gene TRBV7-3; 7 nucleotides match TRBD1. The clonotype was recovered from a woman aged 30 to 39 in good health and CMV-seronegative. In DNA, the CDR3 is TGTGCCAGCAGCTTTGACCCTCAGGGGGGTGACACTGAAGCTTTCTTT. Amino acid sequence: CASSFDPQGGDTEAFF. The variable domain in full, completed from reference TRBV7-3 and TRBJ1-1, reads GAGVSQTPSNKVTEKGKYVELRCDPISGHTALYWYRQSLGQGPEFLIYFQGTGAADDSGLPNDRFFAVRPEGSVSTLKIQRTERGDSAVYLCASSFDPQGGDTEAFFGQGTRLTVV.